This TCR beta chain was sequenced for a study of T cell repertoires in cytomegalovirus infection. Study results and caveats: The ex vivo response showed dominance by HLA-C-restricted CMV-specific TCR beta clonotypes.

In its sample, this clonotype was seen a few times. Its matching antigen is unknown. The V gene's germline CDR1 is LGHNA and CDR2 YSLEER. CDR3 length: 14 amino acids. Trimming removed 1 base at V and 3 bases at J, with 10 bases between. MiXCR, run by TCRdb on the reads, gives a single entry per CDR3 protein. The sample yields 350,000 to 450,000 distinct CDR3 sequences, about a sixth seen once. The origin of this receptor is a human donor in good health (CMV status not recorded). Some clones in this sample may be carry-over from other donors' samples. This chain joins TRBV4-3 and TRBJ2-7, with D perhaps matching TRBD2 (6 bases). Material for sequencing was PBMCs. The CDR3: CASSQAEAGYEQYF. CDR3 DNA sequence: TGCGCCAGCAGCCAAGCGGAAGCGGGCTACGAGCAGTACTTC.